This T cell receptor beta chain came from a study of T cell repertoires in cytomegalovirus infection (dated by TCRdb to between 2017 and 2020). The study in broad terms: Because public TCR beta signatures pointed to carriage of CMV infection together with the matching HLA type, the HLA type of each donor mattered for the analysis. What the research found in general, with its limitations: In both this cohort and an independent cohort of several hundred donors, the cumulative frequency of public TCR beta family members distinguished carriers of CMV infection plus the relevant HLA type. The ex vivo response was dominated by HLA-C-restricted CMV-specific TCR beta clonotypes, which also provided the single most frequent clonotype in two of eight donors.

TCRdb shows the sequencer as Illumina HiSeq 1500. Starting from the raw public reads, TCRdb applied fastp trimming at Q25, assembled clones with MiXCR and retained in-frame beta chains. Rows matching on CDR3 protein sequence are summarized as one entry with the most common DNA and genes. The sample contains under 150,000 distinct CDR3 sequences, 20% to 30% of them found a single time. The ten largest clones take up approximately 35% of the sample. The CDR3 holds 15 amino acids from the cysteine to the phenylalanine. The CDR3 DNA has 45 bases and is translated from base 1. V loses 3 bases at its end and J loses 2 bases; junction bases beyond the gene matches: 6. Via the germline V gene (reference sequence), CDR1 is DFQATT and CDR2 SNEGSKA. In the case of this clonotype: It has no known antigen specificity. No much larger clone exists at a distance of one base, and base qualities are not known.

The receptor was derived from a human donor in good health (CMV status not recorded). Some clones in this sample may be carry-over from other donors' samples. The chain couples TRBV20-1 to TRBJ2-3; 9 bases in the junction line up with TRBD2. Material for sequencing was PBMCs, sequenced either directly or after in vitro stimulation (not recorded which). CDR3 reads: CSASDAGGDTDTQYF. The DNA sequence follows: TGCAGTGCTAGTGATGCGGGAGGGGACACAGATACGCAGTATTTT.